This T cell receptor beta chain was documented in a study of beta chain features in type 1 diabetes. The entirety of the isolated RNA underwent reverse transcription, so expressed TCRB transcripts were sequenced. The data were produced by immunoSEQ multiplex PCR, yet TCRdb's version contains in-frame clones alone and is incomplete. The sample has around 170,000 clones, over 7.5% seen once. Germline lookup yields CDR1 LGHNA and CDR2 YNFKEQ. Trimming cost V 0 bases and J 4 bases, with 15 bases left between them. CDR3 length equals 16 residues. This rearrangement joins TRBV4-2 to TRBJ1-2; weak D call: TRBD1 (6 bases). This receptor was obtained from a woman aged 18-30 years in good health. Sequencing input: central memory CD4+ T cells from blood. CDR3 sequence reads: CASSQEKGGYGYGYTF. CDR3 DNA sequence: TGTGCCAGCAGCCAAGAGAAAGGGGGATACGGCTATGGCTACACCTTC.